This is a list of T cell receptor beta chains from one sample in a study of blood T cell repertoires in COVID-19. Clones were read by immunoSEQ multiplex PCR, and TCRdb kept only the in-frame ones, dropping some. The sample records tens of thousands of clones, about 85% being singletons. Sequenced sample: peripheral blood. These receptors were obtained from a human donor in a cohort sampled during active COVID-19. CDR3s include the opening cysteine and the closing phenylalanine or tryptophan. A D gene is named only where the DNA matches it firmly. Clone size is given for some rows only: seen once, a few or many times, or a class if the clone is expanded.

J gene: TRBJ2-7
CDR3 length: 15
clone size: -
D gene: TRBD1
V gene: TRBV6-5
CDR3 protein: CASAPGGQGAHEQYF
CDR3 DNA: TGTGCCAGCGCCCCAGGGGGACAGGGGGCCCACGAGCAGTACTTC

J gene: TRBJ2-7
CDR3 length: 14
clone size: -
D gene: TRBD1
V gene: TRBV10-1
CDR3 protein: CASSAGQGGAEQYF
CDR3 DNA: TGCGCCAGCAGCGCGGGACAGGGAGGGGCCGAGCAGTACTTC

J gene: TRBJ2-3
CDR3 length: 14
clone size: -
D gene: -
V gene: TRBV3-1/TRBV3-2
CDR3 protein: CASSQFTSTDTQYF
CDR3 DNA: TGTGCCAGCAGCCAGTTCACTAGCACAGATACGCAGTATTTT

J gene: TRBJ2-2
CDR3 length: 18
clone size: -
D gene: -
V gene: TRBV9
CDR3 protein: CASSVRDTPSRATGELFF
CDR3 DNA: TGTGCCAGCAGCGTCCGGGACACCCCTTCGCGGGCCACCGGGGAGCTGTTTTTT

J gene: TRBJ2-2
CDR3 length: 16
clone size: -
D gene: -
V gene: TRBV9
CDR3 protein: CASRPSPAANTGELFF
CDR3 DNA: TGTGCCAGCCGACCCTCTCCAGCGGCGAACACCGGGGAGCTGTTTTTT

J gene: TRBJ2-7
CDR3 length: 15
clone size: -
D gene: TRBD1
V gene: TRBV11-2
CDR3 protein: CASSTTGVGKYEQYF
CDR3 DNA: TGTGCCAGCAGCACAACAGGGGTCGGGAAATACGAGCAGTACTTC

J gene: TRBJ2-3
CDR3 length: 11
clone size: -
D gene: -
V gene: TRBV11-1
CDR3 protein: CASTQADTQYF
CDR3 DNA: TGTGCCAGCACCCAGGCAGATACGCAGTATTTT

J gene: TRBJ2-2
CDR3 length: 15
clone size: -
D gene: -
V gene: TRBV7-3
CDR3 protein: CASSPFYTNTGELFF
CDR3 DNA: TGTGCCAGCAGCCCTTTTTATACGAACACCGGGGAGCTGTTTTTT

J gene: TRBJ1-5
CDR3 length: 16
clone size: once
D gene: -
V gene: TRBV5-8
CDR3 protein: CASSPRVQISNQPQHF
CDR3 DNA: TGTGCCAGCAGCCCCAGGGTCCAAATTAGCAATCAGCCCCAGCATTTT

J gene: TRBJ2-1
CDR3 length: 15
clone size: -
D gene: TRBD2
V gene: TRBV20-1
CDR3 protein: CSATDRGGPYNEQFF
CDR3 DNA: TGCAGTGCTACTGACCGGGGGGGACCCTACAATGAGCAGTTCTTC

J gene: TRBJ2-7
CDR3 length: 15
clone size: -
D gene: -
V gene: TRBV7-2
CDR3 protein: CASSERGTSSYEQYF
CDR3 DNA: TGTGCCAGCAGCGAAAGGGGGACGAGCTCCTACGAGCAGTACTTC

J gene: TRBJ2-1
CDR3 length: 15
clone size: -
D gene: TRBD2
V gene: TRBV5-1
CDR3 protein: CASSPTSGGAKEQFF
CDR3 DNA: TGCGCCAGCAGCCCGACTAGCGGGGGGGCGAAGGAGCAGTTCTTC

J gene: TRBJ1-6
CDR3 length: 15
clone size: -
D gene: TRBD1
V gene: TRBV19
CDR3 protein: CASRDRVTINSPLHF
CDR3 DNA: TGTGCCAGTAGAGACAGGGTGACAATTAATTCACCCCTCCACTTT